This T cell receptor beta chain was retrieved from a study of T-cell memory formation after mild COVID-19. Study-wide findings and caveats: The authors left the SARS-CoV-2 specificity of second-wave clones peaking on day 37 unconfirmed. Some SARS-CoV-2-responding clones were already detected in memory before infection.

Germline V gene sequence: CDR1 SQVTM, CDR2 ANQGSEA. CDR3 length equals 16 residues. A 5'RACE reaction primed in the constant segment made cDNA libraries of TCR alpha and TCR beta, and these carried sample barcodes and UMIs. TCRdb passed the 5' RACE reads through MiXCR, listing each CDR3 protein once. The profile covers about 200,000 distinct CDR3 sequences, with just over 9.5% appearing a single time and 3.5% to 4% taken by the ten largest. About this clonotype: What it binds is unknown. A junction boundary mismatches the germline segment, possibly from a read error.

V gene TRBV29-1 combines with J gene TRBJ2-6; D is possibly TRBD1 (5 bases). Sequencing was carried out using PBMCs or a T cell subset sorted from them (not recorded which). This TCR was recovered from a young man who had mild COVID-19 (a few samples of this study predate the infection). Cell type and time point are not known. The CDR3 region has the DNA TGCAGCGTTGGAGGATTCTCACGGTCTGGGGCCAACGTCATGACTTTC. Its protein is CSVGGFSRSGANVMTF.